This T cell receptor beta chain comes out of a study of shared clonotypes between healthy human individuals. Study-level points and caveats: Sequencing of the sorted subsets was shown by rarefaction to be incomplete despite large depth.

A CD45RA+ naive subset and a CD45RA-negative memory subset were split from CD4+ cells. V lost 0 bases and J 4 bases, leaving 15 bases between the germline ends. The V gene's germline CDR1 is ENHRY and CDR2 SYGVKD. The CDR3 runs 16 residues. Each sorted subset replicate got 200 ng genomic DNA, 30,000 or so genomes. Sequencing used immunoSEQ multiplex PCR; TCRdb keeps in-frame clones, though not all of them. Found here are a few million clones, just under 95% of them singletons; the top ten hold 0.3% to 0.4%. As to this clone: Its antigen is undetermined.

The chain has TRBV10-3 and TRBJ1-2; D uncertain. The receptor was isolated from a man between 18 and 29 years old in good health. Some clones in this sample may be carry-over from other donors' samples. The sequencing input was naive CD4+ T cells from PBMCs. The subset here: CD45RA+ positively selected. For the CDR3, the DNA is TGTGCCATCAGTGAGTCGCCGGGTGCCGGCCCCTATGGCTACACCTTC. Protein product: CAISESPGAGPYGYTF.